The 3 T cell receptor beta chains given below trace back to one sample, sequenced in a study of OX40 agonist ivuxolimab in advanced cancers. The table came from immunoSEQ multiplex PCR; TCRdb's copy has only in-frame clones and leaves some out. Found here are some 86,000 clones, less than 95% of them singletons; the top ten hold around 10%. The starting material was CD4+ or CD8+ T cells sorted from blood, obtained in a trial of the OX40 agonist ivuxolimab. These TCRs come from an adult with an advanced solid tumor such as melanoma, head and neck, liver or kidney cancer.

This clone has just one count. The chain uses TRBV14 and TRBJ2-1; 14 bases are a match to TRBD2. The V gene end was trimmed by 5 bases and the J gene end by 8 bases; junction bases not matched to a gene: 14. Germline V gene data show CDR1 as SGHDN and CDR2 as FVKESK. The CDR3 extends over 18 amino acids. The CDR3 sequence: CASSARLAGGPFNDEQFF. For the CDR3, the DNA is TGTGCCAGCAGCGCTCGACTAGCGGGAGGGCCTTTTAACGATGAGCAGTTCTTC. The complete variable domain, with remaining parts taken from reference TRBV14 and TRBJ2-1, reads EAGVTQFPSHSVIEKGQTVTLRCDPISGHDNLYWYRRVMGKEIKFLLHFVKESKQDESGMPNNRFLAERTGGTYSTLKVQPAELEDSGVYFCASSARLAGGPFNDEQFFGPGTRLTVL.

CDR3 DNA sequence: TGTGCCAGCGCGCCGGGAGCGGGAGTGGACAATGAGCAGTTCTTC. The encoded protein is CASAPGAGVDNEQFF. The genes are TRBV7-2 and TRBJ2-1, with TRBD2 matching 8 bases. J was trimmed by 5 bases and V by 8 bases; bases with no gene match: 11. CDR3 length: 15 residues. Germline CDR1 SGHTA, CDR2 FQGNSA.

The J gene is TRBJ2-1, the V gene TRBV28, with 11 bases identical to TRBD2. CDR3 length: 16 residues. The germline gives CDR1 MDHEN, CDR2 SYDVKM. With V trimmed by 3 bases and J by 2 bases, 3 bases remained unmatched. DNA for the CDR3: TGTGCCAGCAGTTTTAGCGGGAGGGGAACCTACAATGAGCAGTTCTTC. Residues: CASSFSGRGTYNEQFF.